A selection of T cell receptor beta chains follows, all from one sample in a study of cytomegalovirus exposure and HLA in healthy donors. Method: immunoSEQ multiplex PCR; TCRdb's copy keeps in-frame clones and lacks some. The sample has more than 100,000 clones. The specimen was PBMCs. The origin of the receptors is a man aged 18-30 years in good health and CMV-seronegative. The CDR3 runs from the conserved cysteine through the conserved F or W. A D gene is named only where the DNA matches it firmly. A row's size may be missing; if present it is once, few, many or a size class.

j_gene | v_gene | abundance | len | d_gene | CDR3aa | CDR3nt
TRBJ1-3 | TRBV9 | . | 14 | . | CASSVGGSRSAIYF | TGTGCCAGCAGCGTAGGAGGGTCACGCTCGGCCATATATTTT
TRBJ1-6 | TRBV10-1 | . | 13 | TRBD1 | CASTRDRGSPLHF | TGCGCCAGCACCCGGGACAGGGGATCACCCCTCCACTTT
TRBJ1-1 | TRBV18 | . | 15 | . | CASSLTTDPNTEAFF | TGTGCCAGCTCACTAACGACAGACCCTAACACTGAAGCTTTCTTT
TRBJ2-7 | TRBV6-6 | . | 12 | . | CASSYDNYEQYF | TGTGCCAGCAGTTACGACAACTACGAGCAGTACTTC
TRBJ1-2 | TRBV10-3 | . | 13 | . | CAISDSGSYGYTF | TGTGCCATCAGTGATTCAGGGTCCTATGGCTACACCTTC
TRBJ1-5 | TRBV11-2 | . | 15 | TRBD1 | CASSPGTGEGQPQHF | TGTGCCAGCAGCCCCGGGACAGGGGAAGGTCAGCCCCAGCATTTT
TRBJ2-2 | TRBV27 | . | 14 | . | CASSTGLNTGELFF | TGTGCCAGCAGTACCGGTTTAAACACCGGGGAGCTGTTTTTT
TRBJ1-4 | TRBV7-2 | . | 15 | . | CASSLGPQGGEKLFF | TGTGCCAGCAGCTTAGGGCCACAGGGTGGCGAAAAACTGTTTTTT
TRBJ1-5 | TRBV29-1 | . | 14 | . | CSVALGLSNQPQHF | TGCAGCGTTGCTCTTGGCCTTAGCAATCAGCCCCAGCATTTT
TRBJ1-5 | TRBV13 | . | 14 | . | CASSLRGSNQPQHF | TGTGCCAGCAGCTTAAGGGGGAGCAATCAGCCCCAGCATTTT
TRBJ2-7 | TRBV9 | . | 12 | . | CASSRLEGEQYF | TGTGCCAGCTCTCGACTAGAGGGCGAGCAGTACTTC
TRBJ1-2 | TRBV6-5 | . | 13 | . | CASTWGGNYGYTF | TGTGCCAGCACCTGGGGGGGGAACTATGGCTACACCTTC
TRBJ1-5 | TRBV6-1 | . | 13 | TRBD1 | CASKGTGGQPQHF | TGTGCCAGCAAAGGCACAGGGGGGCAGCCCCAGCATTTT
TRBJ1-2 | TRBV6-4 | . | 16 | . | CASSSPRGSYSNGYTF | TGTGCCAGCAGTTCCCCGCGGGGGTCCTATTCTAATGGCTACACCTTC
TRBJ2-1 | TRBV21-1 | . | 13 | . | CAGGQTIDNEQFF | TGTGCCGGAGGGCAGACCATCGACAATGAGCAGTTCTTC
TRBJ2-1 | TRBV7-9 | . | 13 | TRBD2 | CASRAGGGNEQFF | TGTGCCAGCAGAGCCGGCGGGGGAAATGAGCAGTTCTTC
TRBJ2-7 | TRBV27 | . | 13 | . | CASSLDRAYEQYF | TGTGCCAGCAGTCTCGACAGAGCCTACGAGCAGTACTTC
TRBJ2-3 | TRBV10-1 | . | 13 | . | CASRSDWPDTQYF | TGCGCCAGCCGATCGGACTGGCCAGATACGCAGTATTTT
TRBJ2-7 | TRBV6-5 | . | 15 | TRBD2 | CASRPTSGSRDEQYF | TGTGCCAGCAGACCTACTAGCGGGAGTCGGGACGAGCAGTACTTC
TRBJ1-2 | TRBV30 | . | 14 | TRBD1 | CAWSRQGGAGGYTF | TGTGCCTGGAGTCGACAGGGTGGGGCTGGGGGCTACACCTTC
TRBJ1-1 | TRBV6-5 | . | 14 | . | CASSPRQRNTEAFF | TGTGCCAGCAGTCCTCGACAGAGAAACACTGAAGCTTTCTTT
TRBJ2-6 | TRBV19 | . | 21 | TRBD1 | CASSMQRTGQVHVSGANVLTF | TGTGCCAGTAGTATGCAAAGGACAGGGCAGGTTCATGTCTCTGGGGCCAACGTCCTGACTTTC
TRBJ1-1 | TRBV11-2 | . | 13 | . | CASALGGGTEAFF | TGTGCCAGCGCCCTCGGTGGGGGGACTGAAGCTTTCTTT
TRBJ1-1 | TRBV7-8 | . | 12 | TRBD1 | CASSLGTGEAFF | TGTGCCAGCAGCTTGGGGACAGGCGAAGCTTTCTTT
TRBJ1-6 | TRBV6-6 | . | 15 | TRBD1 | CASSLTGGDNSPLHF | TGTGCCAGCAGCCTAACAGGGGGGGATAATTCACCCCTCCACTTT
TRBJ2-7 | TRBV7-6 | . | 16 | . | CASSPLSTGSAYEQYF | TGTGCCAGCAGCCCACTCTCAACAGGGAGCGCCTACGAGCAGTACTTC
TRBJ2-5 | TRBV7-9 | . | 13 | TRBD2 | CASSHSGRETQYF | TGTGCCAGCAGCCATAGCGGGAGGGAGACCCAGTACTTC
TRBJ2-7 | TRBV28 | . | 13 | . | CASSRPGSYEQYF | TGTGCCAGCAGTCGGCCAGGATCCTACGAGCAGTACTTC
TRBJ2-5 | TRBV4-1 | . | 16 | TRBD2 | CASSQVIAGGKETQYF | TGCGCCAGCAGCCAAGTGATAGCGGGGGGGAAAGAGACCCAGTACTTC
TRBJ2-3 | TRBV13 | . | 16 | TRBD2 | CASSSRLAGVADTQYF | TGTGCCAGCAGCTCCCGTTTAGCGGGGGTCGCAGATACGCAGTATTTT
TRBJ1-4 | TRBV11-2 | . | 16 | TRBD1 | CASSLAGQGPNEKLFF | TGTGCCAGCAGCTTGGCGGGACAGGGACCTAATGAAAAACTGTTTTTT
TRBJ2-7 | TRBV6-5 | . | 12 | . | CASSSQGYEQYF | TGTGCCAGCAGTTCACAGGGTTACGAGCAGTACTTC
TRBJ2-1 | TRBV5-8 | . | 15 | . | CASSPYKDSAGEQFF | TGTGCCAGCAGTCCATATAAGGACAGCGCCGGTGAGCAGTTCTTC
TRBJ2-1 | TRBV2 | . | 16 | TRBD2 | CASPTPGLALNNEQFF | TGTGCCAGCCCCACCCCGGGACTAGCATTGAACAATGAGCAGTTCTTC
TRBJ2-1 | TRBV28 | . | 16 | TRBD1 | CASTDRGRNRRNEQFF | TGTGCCAGCACCGACAGGGGGCGCAATCGACGGAATGAGCAGTTCTTC
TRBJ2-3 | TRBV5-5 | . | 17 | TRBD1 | CASRRGRAQGGTDTQYF | TGTGCCAGCAGGAGGGGGCGGGCACAGGGGGGCACAGATACGCAGTATTTT
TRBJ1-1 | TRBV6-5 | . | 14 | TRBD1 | CASSYDRGLTEAFF | TGTGCCAGCAGTTACGACAGGGGGCTGACTGAAGCTTTCTTT
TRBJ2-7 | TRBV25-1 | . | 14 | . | CASSEGRFPYEQYF | TGTGCCAGCAGTGAAGGGAGGTTTCCCTACGAGCAGTACTTC
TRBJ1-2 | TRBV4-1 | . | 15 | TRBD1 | CASSPRDREISGYTF | TGCGCCAGCAGCCCCAGGGACAGGGAAATAAGTGGCTACACCTTC
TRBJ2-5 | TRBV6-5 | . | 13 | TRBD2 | CASSRTSSGTQYF | TGTGCCAGCAGTAGGACTAGCTCGGGGACCCAGTACTTC
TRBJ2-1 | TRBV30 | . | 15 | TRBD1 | CAWSVRLDRECEQFF | TGTGCCTGGAGTGTACGATTGGACAGGGAATGCGAGCAGTTCTTC
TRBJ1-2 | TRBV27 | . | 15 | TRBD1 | CASSSTDRGLYGYTF | TGTGCCAGCAGTTCGACAGACAGGGGGCTCTATGGCTACACCTTC
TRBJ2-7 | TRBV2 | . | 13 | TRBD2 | CASGMTSGREQYF | TGTGCCAGCGGGATGACTAGCGGGAGGGAGCAGTACTTC
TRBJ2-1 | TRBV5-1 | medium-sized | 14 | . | CASSLEVEADNQFF | TGCGCCAGCAGCTTGGAAGTCGAAGCGGATAATCAGTTCTTC
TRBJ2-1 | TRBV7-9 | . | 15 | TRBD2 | CASSPLAGAENEQFF | TGTGCCAGCAGCCCCCTAGCGGGGGCGGAGAATGAGCAGTTCTTC
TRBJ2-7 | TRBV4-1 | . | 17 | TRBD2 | CASSLFLVAGGLYEQYF | TGCGCCAGCAGCCTATTCCTTGTAGCGGGAGGCCTCTACGAGCAGTACTTC
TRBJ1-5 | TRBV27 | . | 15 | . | CASSLSSPGNQPQHF | TGTGCCAGCAGTTTAAGTTCTCCGGGCAATCAGCCCCAGCATTTT
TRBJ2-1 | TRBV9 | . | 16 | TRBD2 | CASSLRAGSLYNEQFF | TGTGCCAGCAGCTTGAGAGCGGGGAGCCTCTACAATGAGCAGTTCTTC
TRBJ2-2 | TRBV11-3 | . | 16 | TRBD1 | CASSFTGDWYTGELFF | TGTGCCAGCAGCTTCACAGGGGATTGGTACACCGGGGAGCTGTTTTTT
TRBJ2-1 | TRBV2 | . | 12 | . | CASRRIVDEQFF | TGTGCCAGCAGGAGAATAGTAGATGAGCAGTTCTTC
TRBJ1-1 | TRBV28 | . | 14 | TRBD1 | CASRIQGRNTEAFF | TGTGCCAGCAGGATACAGGGGCGGAACACTGAAGCTTTCTTT